The T cell receptor beta chain under discussion was sequenced for a study of long-term antiretroviral therapy in people with HIV. Specimens carried about 0.85-10 million cryopreserved PBMC before DNA extraction. Researchers ran immunoSEQ v3.0 at survey level. Repertoires were generated with immunoSEQ multiplex PCR, while TCRdb's copy carries only in-frame clones and drops some. The table lists about 28,000 clones, 80% to 90% of them singletons. This TCR derives from a woman under 30 with HIV. The sequences come from unsorted PBMCs, collected 1.8 years after starting antiretroviral therapy.

This CDR3 is CASSLYSGAYEQYF. The CDR3 DNA follows: TGTGCCAGCAGCCTCTACTCTGGGGCCTACGAGCAGTACTTC. The genes are TRBV7-3 and TRBJ2-7, with D hard to call. The CDR3 loop spans 14 amino acids. CDR1 and CDR2 (germline): SGHTA, FQGTGA. Trimming removed 5 bases at V and 2 bases at J, with 13 bases between.